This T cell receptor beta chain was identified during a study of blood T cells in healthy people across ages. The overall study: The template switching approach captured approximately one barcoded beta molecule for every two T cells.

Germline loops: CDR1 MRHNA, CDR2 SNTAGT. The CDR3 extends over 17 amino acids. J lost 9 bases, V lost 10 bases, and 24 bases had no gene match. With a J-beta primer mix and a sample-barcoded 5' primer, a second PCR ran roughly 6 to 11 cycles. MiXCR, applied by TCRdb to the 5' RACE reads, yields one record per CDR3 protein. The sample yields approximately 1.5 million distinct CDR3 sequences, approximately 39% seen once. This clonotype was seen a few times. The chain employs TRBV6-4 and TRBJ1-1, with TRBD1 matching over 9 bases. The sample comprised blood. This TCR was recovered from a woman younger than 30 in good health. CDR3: CAIPGQGNFLVPRKAFF. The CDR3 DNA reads TGTGCCATCCCGGGACAGGGTAATTTTTTGGTCCCCCGAAAAGCTTTCTTT.